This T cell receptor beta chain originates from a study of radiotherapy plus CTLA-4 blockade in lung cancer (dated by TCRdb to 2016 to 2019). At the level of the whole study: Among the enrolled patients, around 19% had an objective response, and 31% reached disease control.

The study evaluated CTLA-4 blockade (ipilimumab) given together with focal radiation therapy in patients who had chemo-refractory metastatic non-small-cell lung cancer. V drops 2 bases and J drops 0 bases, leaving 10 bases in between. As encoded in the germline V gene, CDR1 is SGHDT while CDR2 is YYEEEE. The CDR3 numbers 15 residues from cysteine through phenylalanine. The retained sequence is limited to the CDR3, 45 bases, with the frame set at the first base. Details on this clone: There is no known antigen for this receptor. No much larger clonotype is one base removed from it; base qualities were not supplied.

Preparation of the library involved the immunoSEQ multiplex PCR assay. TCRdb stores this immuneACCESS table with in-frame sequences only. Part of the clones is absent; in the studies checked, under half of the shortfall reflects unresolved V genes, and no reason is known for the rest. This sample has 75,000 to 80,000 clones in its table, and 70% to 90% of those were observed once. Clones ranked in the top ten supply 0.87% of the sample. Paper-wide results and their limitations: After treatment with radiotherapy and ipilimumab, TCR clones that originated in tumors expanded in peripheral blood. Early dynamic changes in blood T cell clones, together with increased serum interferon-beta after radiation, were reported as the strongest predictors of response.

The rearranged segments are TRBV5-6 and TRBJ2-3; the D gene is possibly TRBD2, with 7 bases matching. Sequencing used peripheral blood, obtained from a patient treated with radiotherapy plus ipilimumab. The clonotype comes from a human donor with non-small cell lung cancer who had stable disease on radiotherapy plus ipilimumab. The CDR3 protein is CASSFGGLSTDTQYF. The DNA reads TGTGCCAGCAGCTTCGGGGGGCTCAGCACAGATACGCAGTATTTT.